The source of this T cell receptor beta chain is a study of blood T cell repertoires in COVID-19. Study summary: Researchers got acute and convalescent COVID-19 samples from the United States, Italy and Spain. The analysed material was cDNA or gDNA that came from T cells, B-cell-depleted T cells, or PBMCs.

CDR3 size: 13 residues. Germline-derived CDR1 and CDR2 are MGHRA and YSYEKL. The V segment lost 5 bases and the J segment 6 bases; nucleotides outside the gene matches: 4. In the study's own analysis: Researchers report that nucleated cell counts were estimated from reference gene primer amplification. Generated by immunoSEQ multiplex PCR, the TCRdb table keeps only in-frame clones and is missing some. V and J calls and clone size are given by that table; D and trimming were obtained from the DNA. In the table there are 210,000 or so clones, around four fifths of which are singletons. The sequence came from a woman of 80 years or more with active or convalescent COVID-19. Material: peripheral blood. The chain employs TRBV4-1 and TRBJ2-1, with 7 bases that match TRBD2. This chain's CDR3 is CASSGRVPNEQFF. CDR3 sequence (DNA): TGCGCCAGCAGCGGGAGGGTCCCCAATGAGCAGTTCTTC.